This paragraph covers one TCR beta chain sequence. Its antigen is still unknown. From RNA transcripts, TCR beta CDR3 regions were amplified. First-round RT-PCR of the TCR CDR3 relied on the HTBI primer set. TCRdb recomputed calls from the multiplex PCR reads with MiXCR, one row per CDR3 protein. The table shows a few hundred thousand distinct CDR3 sequences, with around 16% occurring only once. These data belong to a study of T cells in Graves' hyperthyroidism and ophthalmopathy. Study summary: Peripheral blood sampling occurred at initial diagnosis, before any treatment. Points from the study as a whole: Patients with ophthalmopathy were separated from those with stable hyperthyroidism by a 13 V-J model.

Based on clinical symptoms, serum thyroxine and TRAb, thyroid ultrasound and orbital computed tomography, diagnoses were reached. The germline CDR1 and CDR2 sequences are SNHLY and FYNNEI. V dropped 10 bases and J dropped 1; count of bases not matched to a gene: 3. The length of the CDR3 is 14 residues. The TCR originated in a woman younger than 45 with Graves' hyperthyroidism. This chain joins TRBV2 and TRBJ2-3; TRBD2 agrees at 12 bases. The sample consisted of blood. CDR3 sequence reads: CATRLAGGTDTQYF. The CDR3, as DNA: TGTGCCACCCGACTAGCGGGAGGCACAGATACGCAGTATTTT.